These 29 T cell receptor beta chains came from one sample sequenced in a study of CD8+ T cells in alopecia areata. RNA was isolated and reverse transcribed to cDNA, the sequencing template. This table comes from immunoSEQ multiplex PCR, and its TCRdb copy is limited to in-frame clones, with some not included. The sample includes 180,000 or so clones, about half of them seen just once. The treatment denotes: oral pan-JAK inhibitor, 5-10 mg twice daily. The sequencing here drew on CD8+ T cells sorted from blood, taken at week 52, from a patient treated with tofacitinib. These receptor sequences come from a human donor with alopecia areata.

The V and J genes are TRBV30 and TRBJ2-7; TRBD1 aligns across 9 bases. The CDR3 contains 13 residues. V shed 6 bases and J 1 base; nucleotides not matched to a gene: 4. Germline V gene data show CDR1 as GTSNPN and CDR2 as SVGIG (reference sequence). The CDR3 is CACMTGGSYEQYF. Here the CDR3 DNA reads TGTGCCTGTATGACAGGGGGGTCCTACGAGCAGTACTTC.

The chain uses TRBV2 and TRBJ2-5; D is perhaps TRBD1 (6 bases). V shed 11 bases and J shed 6 bases, with 16 bases lying between them. CDR1 is SNHLY and CDR2 is FYNNEI in the germline V gene. This CDR3 is 12 amino acids long. The CDR3 sequence: CAAGEAAQTQYF. DNA for the CDR3: TGTGCCGCAGGGGAAGCGGCCCAGACCCAGTACTTC.

This chain uses TRBV15 with TRBJ2-2; tentatively, D is TRBD1 (6 bases). The V end lost 3 bases, the J end lost 1 base, and 9 bases lay between the germline ends. The V gene's germline CDR1 is LNHNV and CDR2 YYDKDF (reference sequence). The length of the CDR3 is 15 residues. The CDR3 DNA reads TGTGCCACCAGCAGCCCGACAGGGAACACCGGGGAGCTGTTTTTT. Translation gives CATSSPTGNTGELFF.

The J gene is TRBJ1-6, the V gene TRBV10-3; 7 bases match TRBD1. The germline gives CDR1 ENHRY, CDR2 SYGVKD. The V and J ends lost 4 bases and 8 bases, in that order; junction bases with no gene match: 2. This CDR3 has 13 amino acids. The CDR3 loop is CAISGDRDSPLHF. The CDR3 coding sequence is TGTGCCATCAGTGGGGACAGAGATTCACCCCTCCACTTT.

This clone has just a few counts. V gene TRBV9 combines with J gene TRBJ1-2; perhaps TRBD1 as D (6 bases). Germline V lookup: CDR1 SGDLS, CDR2 YYNGEE. The V gene lost 4 bases and the J gene lost 4 bases, with 14 bases spanning the gap. The CDR3 is 14 amino acids. For the CDR3, the DNA is TGTGCCAGCAGCCCCGAACAGGGATCCTATGGCTACACCTTC. Translation: CASSPEQGSYGYTF.

V and J are TRBV4-1 and TRBJ1-6; 7 nucleotides match TRBD1. This CDR3 comprises 15 residues. In germline, CDR1 is MGHRA, CDR2 YSYEKL. The V segment lost 5 bases and the J segment 6 bases; nucleotides outside the gene matches: 7. The CDR3 here is CASSTGTATNSPLHF. The CDR3 DNA sequence: TGCGCCAGCAGCACGGGGACAGCAACTAATTCACCCCTCCACTTT.

V usage is TRBV29-1 and J usage is TRBJ2-3; D not resolved. This CDR3 contains 12 residues. V lost 6 bases, J lost 3 bases, and 10 bases lay in between. The germline V gene encodes CDR1 SQVTM and CDR2 ANQGSEA. The CDR3 nucleotides read TGCAGCGTCGCCCCGTTAACAGATACGCAGTATTTT. Translated, it gives CSVAPLTDTQYF.

The CDR3 nucleotides read TGTGCCAGCACCGAGTGGAACACTGAAGCTTTCTTT. As protein: CASTEWNTEAFF. The chain recombines TRBV2 with TRBJ1-1; D is unclear. The CDR3 sequence is 12 residues long. Trimming stripped 7 bases from V and 1 base from J, with 7 bases between. Germline CDR1 reads SNHLY; CDR2 reads FYNNEI. Full variable domain (missing parts from reference TRBV2 and TRBJ1-1): EPEVTQTPSHQVTQMGQEVILRCVPISNHLYFYWYRQILGQKVEFLVSFYNNEISEKSEIFDDQFSVERPDGSNFTLKIRSTKLEDSAMYFCASTEWNTEAFFGQGTRLTVV.

The CDR3 coding sequence is TGTGCCAGCAGCGTAGGAGACAGGGGGGTCGGGGAGCTGTTTTTT. Encoded protein: CASSVGDRGVGELFF. This chain uses TRBV9 with TRBJ2-2; 9 bases map to TRBD1. Trimming cost V 0 bases and J 7 bases; bases outside gene matches: 4. This CDR3 spans 15 amino acids. Germline assignment: CDR1 SGDLS and CDR2 YYNGEE.

This chain connects TRBV4-1 to TRBJ1-1, with D hard to call. The CDR3 length is 12 residues. Germline CDR1 reads MGHRA; CDR2 reads YSYEKL. V dropped 3 bases and J dropped 0 bases, with 2 bases sitting between them. The CDR3 DNA reads TGCGCCAGCAGCCATATGAACACTGAAGCTTTCTTT. It encodes CASSHMNTEAFF.

V and J are TRBV23-1 and TRBJ1-6; 10 bases map to TRBD1. TRBV23-1 is treated as an ORF (open reading frame) with a function not yet certain. V shed 3 bases and J 5 bases; nucleotides not matched to a gene: 4. The CDR3 length is 16 residues. The CDR3 is CASSHGTGEDNSPLHF. For the CDR3, the DNA is TGCGCCAGCAGTCATGGGACAGGGGAGGATAATTCACCCCTCCACTTT.

The chain couples TRBV11-2 to TRBJ1-1, with 7 bases lining up with TRBD1. V was pared by 4 bases and J by 1 base, with 0 bases of the junction left unmatched. The CDR3 runs 13 residues. Germline V gene lookup returns CDR1 SGHAT and CDR2 FQNNGV. CDR3 region: CASSYRGNTEAFF. The CDR3 DNA reads as TGTGCCAGCAGCTACAGGGGGAACACTGAAGCTTTCTTT.

The rearrangement uses TRBV13 and TRBJ1-1; D unclear. V lost 4 bases and J 1 base, leaving 13 bases between the germline ends. The length of the CDR3 is 15 residues. Germline CDR1 and CDR2: PRHDT and FYEKMQ (reference sequence). The CDR3 DNA sequence: TGTGCCAGCAGCTCCCTGGCGGAGGGGAACACTGAAGCTTTCTTT. Translated, it gives CASSSLAEGNTEAFF.

This clone turned up a few times. In DNA, the CDR3 is TGTGCCAGCAGTTTAATACTAGCGGGGGGATCCTCCTACGAGCAGTACTTC. Its protein is CASSLILAGGSSYEQYF. The rearrangement joins TRBV27 to TRBJ2-7, with 12 bases lining up with TRBD2. The CDR3 length is 17 residues. The J segment lost 0 bases and the V segment lost 2 bases, leaving 5 bases of the junction unmatched. Looked up from germline, CDR1 is MNHEY and CDR2 is SMNVEV (reference sequence).

The chain employs TRBV4-1 and TRBJ2-1; a possible D gene is TRBD2 (6 bases). Trimming cost V 1 base and J 4 bases, with 11 bases left between them. Germline assignment: CDR1 MGHRA and CDR2 YSYEKL. The CDR3 has 15 amino acids. The CDR3 coding sequence is TGCGCCAGCAGCCAAGTCCTAGCGAGTTACAATGAGCAGTTCTTC. This codes for CASSQVLASYNEQFF.

The chain links TRBV4-3 to TRBJ1-2; 9 bases agree with TRBD1. Germline trimming cut 3 bases from V and 0 bases from J; bases unmatched to any gene: 5. Germline V CDR1 and CDR2: LGHNA, YSLEER. This CDR3 contains 16 residues. CDR3 amino acids: CASSHKDRGPNYGYTF. CDR3 nucleotide sequence: TGCGCCAGCAGCCATAAGGACAGGGGTCCTAACTATGGCTACACCTTC.

The chain combines TRBV29-1 with TRBJ1-2, with 10 positions matching TRBD1. The CDR3 contains 14 residues. V gave up 7 bases and J gave up 6 bases; unmatched junction bases: 11. The germline gives CDR1 SQVTM, CDR2 ANQGSEA. The CDR3 coding sequence is TGCAGCGCCTGGCGCCGGGACAGGGGACATGGCTACACCTTC. Protein sequence: CSAWRRDRGHGYTF.

In this sample, this clone turned up once. V usage is TRBV30 and J usage is TRBJ1-1; D not certain. V was pared by 8 bases and J by 0 bases, with 13 bases between. Germline loops: CDR1 GTSNPN, CDR2 SVGIG (reference sequence). This CDR3 region has 13 residues. DNA of the CDR3: TGTGCCGGGTGGTCCGCGGTGAACACTGAAGCTTTCTTT. It translates to CAGWSAVNTEAFF.

This clone has more than one count but fewer than ten. The chain recombines TRBV29-1 with TRBJ2-7; D remains unclear. The V end was cut by 4 bases, the J end by 2 bases, with 12 bases between. CDR3 size: 13 residues. Germline assignment: CDR1 SQVTM and CDR2 ANQGSEA. CDR3 region: CSVVVRETYEQYF. CDR3 coding DNA: TGCAGCGTTGTTGTCAGAGAGACCTACGAGCAGTACTTC.

The V gene is TRBV28, the J gene TRBJ2-1; TRBD1 aligns across 8 bases. Looked up from germline, CDR1 is MDHEN and CDR2 is SYDVKM. The CDR3 length is 12 residues. The V and J ends lost 11 bases and 6 bases, in that order; junction bases with no gene match: 6. The CDR3 region has the DNA TGTGCCTCAGGGGGCCTTGTCAATGAGCAGTTCTTC. This sequence encodes CASGGLVNEQFF.

In this sample, this clone turned up a few times. The V and J genes are TRBV5-1 and TRBJ2-7; 7 bases are a match to TRBD1. Looked up from germline, CDR1 is SGHRS and CDR2 is YFSETQ. The V and J ends lost 4 bases and 5 bases, in that order; junction bases with no gene match: 9. This CDR3 spans 14 amino acids. The CDR3 sequence: CASSLAGTADEQYF. The CDR3 DNA follows: TGCGCCAGCAGCCTCGCCGGGACAGCTGACGAGCAGTACTTC.

This clone has only a few counts. This rearrangement joins TRBV29-1 to TRBJ2-1; 7 bases fit TRBD1. V gave up 4 bases and J gave up 5 bases; unmatched junction bases: 2. Germline V lookup: CDR1 SQVTM, CDR2 ANQGSEA. The CDR3 consists of 12 residues. The CDR3 reads CSVGGQNNEQFF. The CDR3 region has the DNA TGCAGCGTTGGGGGACAGAACAATGAGCAGTTCTTC.

The chain is built from TRBV30 and TRBJ1-5; weak D call: TRBD1 (5 bases). The CDR3 contains 14 residues. CDR1 GTSNPN and CDR2 SVGIG come from the germline V gene (reference sequence). V shed 0 bases and J shed 5 bases, with 11 bases lying between them. For the CDR3, the DNA is TGTGCCTGGAGTGTAAGGGGCGCGCATCAGCCCCAGCATTTT. It encodes CAWSVRGAHQPQHF.

This clone has more than one count but fewer than ten. The CDR3: CASSAQGSEQYF. The CDR3, as DNA: TGTGCCAGCAGCGCACAGGGGAGCGAGCAGTACTTC. The chain has TRBV9 and TRBJ2-7; 7 positions match TRBD1. The V gene end was trimmed by 3 bases and the J gene end by 6 bases; junction bases not matched to a gene: 3. CDR1 SGDLS and CDR2 YYNGEE come from the germline V gene. The CDR3 totals 12 residues.

This clone has only one observation. The chain has TRBV15 and TRBJ2-2, with 10 positions matching TRBD2. The trim removed 0 bases at V and 3 bases at J, leaving 1 base unmatched. The germline V gene has CDR1 LNHNV and CDR2 YYDKDF (reference sequence). This CDR3 has 16 residues. CDR3 loop: CATSREGLADTGELFF. The CDR3 DNA follows: TGTGCCACCAGCAGAGAAGGACTAGCGGACACCGGGGAGCTGTTTTTT.

This clone was recorded a few times. V and J are TRBV18 and TRBJ1-1, with D perhaps TRBD1 (5 bases). Germline V gene data show CDR1 as KGHSH and CDR2 as LQKENI. The CDR3 runs to 15 residues. The ends were cut back, 1 base at V and 3 bases at J, with 12 bases in the middle. CDR3 sequence: CASSPQASRDTEAFF. The CDR3 DNA follows: TGTGCCAGCTCACCACAGGCGTCCAGGGACACTGAAGCTTTCTTT.

CDR3 DNA: TGCAGCGTACACGCAGGATACACCGGGGAGCTGTTTTTT. It encodes CSVHAGYTGELFF. The V call is TRBV29-1, the J call TRBJ2-2; D is ambiguous. The germline V and J ends were trimmed by 6 bases and 3 bases, with 11 bases remaining between them. The CDR3 is made up of 13 amino acids. Germline V lookup: CDR1 SQVTM, CDR2 ANQGSEA.

This sequence joins TRBV27 and TRBJ2-6; 8 nucleotides align to TRBD2. V was clipped by 10 bases and J by 2 bases; unmatched bases: 7. Germline V lookup: CDR1 MNHEY, CDR2 SMNVEV (reference sequence). The CDR3 has 15 amino acids. The CDR3 sequence is CATTERGPGANVLTF. DNA for the CDR3: TGTGCCACCACGGAGCGGGGGCCTGGGGCCAACGTCCTGACTTTC.

This clone was observed a single time. This chain connects TRBV5-1 to TRBJ1-4; D unclear. CDR1 and CDR2 from the germline V gene are SGHRS and YFSETQ. The length of the CDR3 is 15 residues. V was shortened by 0 bases and J by 4 bases, with 10 bases between the two germline ends. This CDR3 is CASSLERPHNEKLFF. For the CDR3, the DNA is TGCGCCAGCAGCTTGGAGAGGCCCCATAATGAAAAACTGTTTTTT.